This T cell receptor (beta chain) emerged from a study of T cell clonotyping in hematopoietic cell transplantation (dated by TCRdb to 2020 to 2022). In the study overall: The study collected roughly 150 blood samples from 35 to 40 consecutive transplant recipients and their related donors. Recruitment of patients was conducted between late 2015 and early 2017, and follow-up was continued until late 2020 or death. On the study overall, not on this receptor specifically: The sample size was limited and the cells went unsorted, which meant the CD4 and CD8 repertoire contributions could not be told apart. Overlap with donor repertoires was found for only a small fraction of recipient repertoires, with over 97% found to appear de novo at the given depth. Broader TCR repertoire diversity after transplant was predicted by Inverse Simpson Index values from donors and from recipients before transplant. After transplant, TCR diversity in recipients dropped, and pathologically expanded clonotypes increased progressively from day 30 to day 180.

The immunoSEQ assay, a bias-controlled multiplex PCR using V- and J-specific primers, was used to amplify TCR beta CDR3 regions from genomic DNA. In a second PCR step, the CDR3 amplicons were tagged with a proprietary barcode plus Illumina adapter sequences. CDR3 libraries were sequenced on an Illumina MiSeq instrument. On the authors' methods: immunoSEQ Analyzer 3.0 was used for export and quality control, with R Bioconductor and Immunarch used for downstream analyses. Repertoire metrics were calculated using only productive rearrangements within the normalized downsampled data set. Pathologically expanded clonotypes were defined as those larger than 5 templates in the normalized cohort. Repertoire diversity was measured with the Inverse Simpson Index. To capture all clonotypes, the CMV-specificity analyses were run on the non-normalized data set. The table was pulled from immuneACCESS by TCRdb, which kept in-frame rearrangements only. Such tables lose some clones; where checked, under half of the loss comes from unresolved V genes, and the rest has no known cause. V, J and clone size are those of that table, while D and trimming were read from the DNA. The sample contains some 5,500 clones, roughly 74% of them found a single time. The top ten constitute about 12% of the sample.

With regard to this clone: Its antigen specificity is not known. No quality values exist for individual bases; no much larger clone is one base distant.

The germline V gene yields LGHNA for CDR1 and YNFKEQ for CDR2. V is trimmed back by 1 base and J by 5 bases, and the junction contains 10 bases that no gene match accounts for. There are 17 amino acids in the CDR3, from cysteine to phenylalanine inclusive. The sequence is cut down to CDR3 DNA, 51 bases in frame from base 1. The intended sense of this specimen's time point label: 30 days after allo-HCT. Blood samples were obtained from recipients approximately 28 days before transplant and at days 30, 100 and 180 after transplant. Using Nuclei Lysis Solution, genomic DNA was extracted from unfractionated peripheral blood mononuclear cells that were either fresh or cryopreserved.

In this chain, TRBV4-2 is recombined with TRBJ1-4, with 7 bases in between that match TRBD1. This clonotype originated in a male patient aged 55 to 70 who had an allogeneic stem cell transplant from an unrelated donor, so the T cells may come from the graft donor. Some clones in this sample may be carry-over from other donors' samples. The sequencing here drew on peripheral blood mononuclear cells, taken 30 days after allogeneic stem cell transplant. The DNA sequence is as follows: TGTGCCAGCAGCCAAGGAACAGGGGATCGTGGGAATGAAAAACTGTTTTTT. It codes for CASSQGTGDRGNEKLFF.